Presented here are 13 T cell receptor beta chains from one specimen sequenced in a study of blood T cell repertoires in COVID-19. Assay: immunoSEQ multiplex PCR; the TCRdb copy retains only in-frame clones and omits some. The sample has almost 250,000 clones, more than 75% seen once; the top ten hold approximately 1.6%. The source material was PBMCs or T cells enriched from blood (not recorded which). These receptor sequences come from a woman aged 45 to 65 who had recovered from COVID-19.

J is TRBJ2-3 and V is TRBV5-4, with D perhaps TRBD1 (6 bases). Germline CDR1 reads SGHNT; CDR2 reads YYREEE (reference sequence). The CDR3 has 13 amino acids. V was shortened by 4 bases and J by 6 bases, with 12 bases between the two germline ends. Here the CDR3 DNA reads TGTGCCAGCAGCCGGGACAATCGCGATACGCAGTATTTT. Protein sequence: CASSRDNRDTQYF.

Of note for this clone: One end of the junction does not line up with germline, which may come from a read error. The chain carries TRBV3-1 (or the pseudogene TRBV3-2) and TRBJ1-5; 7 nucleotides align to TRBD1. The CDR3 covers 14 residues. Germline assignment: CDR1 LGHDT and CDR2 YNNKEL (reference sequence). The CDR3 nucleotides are TGTGCCAGCAGCCCCAGGGGGGCGGATCAACCCCAGCATTTT. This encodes CASSPRGADQPQHF.

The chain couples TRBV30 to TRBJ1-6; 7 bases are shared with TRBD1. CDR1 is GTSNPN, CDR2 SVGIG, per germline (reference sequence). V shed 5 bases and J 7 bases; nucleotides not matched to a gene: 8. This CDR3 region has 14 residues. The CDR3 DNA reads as TGTGCCTGGGCGGAGGGGGCGCGGAATTCACCCCTCCACTTT. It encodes CAWAEGARNSPLHF.

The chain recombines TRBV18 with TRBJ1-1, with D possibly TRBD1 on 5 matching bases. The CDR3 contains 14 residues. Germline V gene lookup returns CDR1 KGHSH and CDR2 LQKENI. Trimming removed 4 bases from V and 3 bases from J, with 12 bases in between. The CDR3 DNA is TGTGCCAGCTCACTCGGACGGGGGGACACTGAAGCTTTCTTT. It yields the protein CASSLGRGDTEAFF.

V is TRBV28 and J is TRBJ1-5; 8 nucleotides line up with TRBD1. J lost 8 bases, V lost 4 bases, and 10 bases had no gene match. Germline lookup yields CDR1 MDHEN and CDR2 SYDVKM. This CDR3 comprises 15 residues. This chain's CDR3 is CASSWGDRPREPQHF. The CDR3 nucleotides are TGTGCCAGCAGTTGGGGGGACAGGCCAAGGGAGCCCCAGCATTTT.

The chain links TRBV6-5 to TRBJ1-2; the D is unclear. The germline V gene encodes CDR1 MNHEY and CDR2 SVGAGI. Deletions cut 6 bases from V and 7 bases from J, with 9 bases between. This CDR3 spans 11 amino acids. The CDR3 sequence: CASSSSSGYTF. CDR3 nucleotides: TGTGCCAGCAGCAGTAGCAGTGGCTACACCTTC.

The CDR3 DNA reads TGCGCCCGGGACAGGGGCACCGGGGAGCTGTTTTTT. Amino acid sequence: CARDRGTGELFF. The chain combines TRBV10-1 with TRBJ2-2, with 10 bases aligning to TRBD1. V trimming: 11 bases; J trimming: 4 bases; junction bases outside the gene matches: 1. This CDR3 is 12 amino acids long. Germline CDR1 and CDR2: WNHNN and SYGVQD (reference sequence).

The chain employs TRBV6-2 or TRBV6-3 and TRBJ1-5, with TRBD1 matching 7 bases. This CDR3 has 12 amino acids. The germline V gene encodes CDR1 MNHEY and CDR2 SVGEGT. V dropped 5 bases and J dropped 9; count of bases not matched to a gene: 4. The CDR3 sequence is CASSLRTGPQHF. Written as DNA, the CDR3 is TGTGCCAGCAGTCTTCGGACAGGGCCCCAGCATTTT.

The CDR3 here is CASSLAGSGRPNNEQFF. The CDR3 bases are TGTGCCAGCAGCCTGGCTGGTAGCGGGAGGCCGAACAATGAGCAGTTCTTC. The chain recombines TRBV5-4 with TRBJ2-1; 10 nucleotides match TRBD2. V was clipped by 4 bases and J by 5 bases; unmatched bases: 12. The CDR3 is made up of 17 amino acids. In germline, CDR1 is SGHNT, CDR2 YYREEE (reference sequence).

The CDR3 region has the DNA TGTGCCAGCAGCCAAGGGGAGGACGAGCAGTACTTC. Amino acid sequence: CASSQGEDEQYF. The chain is built from TRBV3-1 (or the pseudogene TRBV3-2) and TRBJ2-7, with D possibly matching TRBD2 (6 bases). Germline V gene sequence: CDR1 LGHDT, CDR2 YNNKEL (reference sequence). V lost 1 base to trimming and J lost 5 bases, with 6 bases between them. This CDR3 has 12 amino acids.

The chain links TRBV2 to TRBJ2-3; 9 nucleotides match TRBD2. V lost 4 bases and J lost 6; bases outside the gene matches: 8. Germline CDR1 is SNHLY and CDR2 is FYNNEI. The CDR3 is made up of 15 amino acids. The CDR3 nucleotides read TGTGCCAGCAGTGTCCTTGGTAGCGGGAGCGATACGCAGTATTTT. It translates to CASSVLGSGSDTQYF.

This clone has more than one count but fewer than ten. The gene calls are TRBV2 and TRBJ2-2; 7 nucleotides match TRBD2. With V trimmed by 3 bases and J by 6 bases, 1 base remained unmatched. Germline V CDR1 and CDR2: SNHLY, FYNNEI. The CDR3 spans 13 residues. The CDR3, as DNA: TGTGCCAGCAGTGACCGGGAGGCCGGGGAGCTGTTTTTT. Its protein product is CASSDREAGELFF.

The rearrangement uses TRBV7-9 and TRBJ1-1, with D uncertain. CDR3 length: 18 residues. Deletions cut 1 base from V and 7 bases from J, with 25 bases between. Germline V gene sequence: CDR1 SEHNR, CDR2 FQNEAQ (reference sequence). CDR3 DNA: TGTGCCAGCAGCTTAGGCGCTCTATTGGGCAGGAGGAATGGTGAAGCTTTCTTT. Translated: CASSLGALLGRRNGEAFF.